What follows are 14 T cell receptor beta chains derived from one specimen sequenced in a study of T cell repertoires in cytomegalovirus infection. TCRdb fed the reads into MiXCR, producing one record per CDR3 protein. Altogether about 920,000 distinct CDR3 sequences are present, approximately 31% being singletons, with the ten largest covering 13%. These receptors' targets are unknown. Specimen: cultured CD8+ T cells from PBMCs, collected from culture after CMV antigen stimulation. Receptors were obtained from a human donor in good health (CMV status not recorded). Some clones in this sample may be carry-over from other donors' samples.

This clonotype was seen a handful of times. DNA for the CDR3: TGCAGTGCCGTCACGGACACTGGGGATGAGCAGTTCTTC. It yields the protein CSAVTDTGDEQFF. The chain combines TRBV20-1 with TRBJ2-1; possibly TRBD1 for D (5 bases). CDR3 length: 13 amino acids. Germline lookup yields CDR1 DFQATT and CDR2 SNEGSKA (reference sequence). Trimming left V 6 bases short and J 8 bases short, with 17 bases between.

This clonotype appeared many times. V is TRBV12-3 or TRBV12-4 and J is TRBJ2-3; 8 positions agree with TRBD2. The CDR3 loop spans 19 amino acids. V was clipped by 6 bases and J by 5 bases; unmatched bases: 22. CDR3 DNA sequence: TGTGCCAGCAGAACCACACCTACCCGGGGACTAGGGTCAGGAGATACGCAGTATTTT. It yields the protein CASRTTPTRGLGSGDTQYF.

The J gene is TRBJ2-7, the V gene TRBV27, with D unclear. The CDR3 is made up of 18 amino acids. Germline CDR1 and CDR2: MNHEY and SMNVEV (reference sequence). V was trimmed by 6 bases and J by 5 bases, leaving 29 bases between them. The CDR3 is CASSPTYGLSGSSNEQYF. In DNA form, the CDR3 reads TGTGCCAGCAGCCCTACCTATGGGTTATCGGGCTCTTCTAACGAGCAGTACTTC.

In this sample, this clonotype turned up many times. The chain employs TRBV7-2 and TRBJ1-1; D perhaps matches TRBD1 (5 bases). V lost 5 bases to trimming and J lost 1 base, with 11 bases between them. This CDR3 comprises 14 residues. CDR1 SGHTA and CDR2 FQGNSA come from the germline V gene. CDR3 sequence (DNA): TGTGCCAGCAGCCACGGACAAAAGAACACTGAAGCTTTCTTT. This gives the protein CASSHGQKNTEAFF. Full variable domain (missing parts from reference TRBV7-2 and TRBJ1-1): GAGVSQSPSNKVTEKGKDVELRCDPISGHTALYWYRQSLGQGLEFLIYFQGNSAPDKSGLPSDRFSAERTGGSVSTLTIQRTQQEDSAVYLCASSHGQKNTEAFFGQGTRLTVV.

The table lists this clonotype with a few counts. The chain is built from TRBV2 and TRBJ1-2; D not certain. Per germline, CDR1 SNHLY and CDR2 FYNNEI. Trimming pared 9 bases from V and 1 base from J, leaving 18 bases between. This CDR3 has 15 amino acids. As DNA, the CDR3 is TGTGCCAGTCCCGGACGGACTAATTTTAACTATGGCTACACCTTC. This codes for CASPGRTNFNYGYTF.

This chain connects TRBV20-1 to TRBJ2-1, with 9 bases matching TRBD2. The CDR3 consists of 13 residues. CDR1 is DFQATT, CDR2 SNEGSKA, per germline (reference sequence). V lost 7 bases and J lost 12; bases outside the gene matches: 13. The CDR3 is CSGERGAGSGQFF. The CDR3 nucleotides read TGCAGTGGGGAGCGGGGGGCCGGAAGTGGGCAGTTCTTC.

The table lists this clonotype with a few counts. The CDR3 spells CAIRVGGSGYTF. The CDR3 DNA sequence: TGTGCCATCAGGGTGGGGGGCAGTGGCTACACCTTC. The rearrangement links TRBV7-6 to TRBJ1-2, with TRBD1 as a possible D gene (6 bases). Germline V gene sequence: CDR1 SGHVS, CDR2 FNYEAQ. Trimming stripped 10 bases from V and 7 bases from J, with 16 bases between. This CDR3 spans 12 amino acids. The whole variable domain, filled in from reference TRBV7-6 and TRBJ1-2, reads GAGVSQSPRYKVTKRGQDVALRCDPISGHVSLYWYRQALGQGPEFLTYFNYEAQQDKSGLPNDRFSAERPEGSISTLTIQRTEQRDSAMYRCAIRVGGSGYTFGSGTRLTVV.

This chain connects TRBV6-5 to TRBJ1-1; D is perhaps TRBD1 (5 bases). V shed 0 bases and J shed 8 bases, with 13 bases lying between them. The CDR3 is 14 amino acids. Germline V gives CDR1 MNHEY, CDR2 SVGAGI. The CDR3 sequence: CASSYSSGHLEAFF. The CDR3, as DNA: TGTGCCAGCAGTTACTCCTCGGGGCACTTAGAAGCTTTCTTT.

This clonotype has only a few counts. The rearrangement links TRBV7-9 to TRBJ2-7; D remains unclear. The CDR3 consists of 13 residues. Trimming shortened V by 1 base and J by 6 bases, and 10 bases separated the two germline ends. Germline CDR1 reads SEHNR; CDR2 reads FQNEAQ (reference sequence). The CDR3 bases are TGTGCCAGCAGCTTAGGAGTAGGGCTCGAGCAGTACTTC. It specifies CASSLGVGLEQYF.

This clonotype has a handful of counts. V is TRBV20-1 and J is TRBJ2-3; 13 nucleotides match TRBD2. Trimming cost V 0 bases and J 3 bases; bases outside gene matches: 12. The CDR3 spans 19 residues. Germline values: CDR1 DFQATT, CDR2 SNEGSKA (reference sequence). CDR3 sequence reads: CSARDLGTSGGARTDTQYF. In nucleotides, the CDR3 is TGCAGTGCTAGAGATCTGGGTACTAGCGGGGGGGCTAGGACAGATACGCAGTATTTT.

This clonotype has a count of ten or more. The chain recombines TRBV7-6 with TRBJ1-2; D may be TRBD1 (6 bases). Germline V gives CDR1 SGHVS, CDR2 FNYEAQ. V was trimmed by 0 bases and J by 4 bases, leaving 12 bases between them. The CDR3 is 15 residues long. CDR3 amino acids: CASSLAENRAYGYTF. The DNA for the CDR3 is TGTGCCAGCAGCTTAGCGGAAAACAGGGCCTATGGCTACACCTTC. Supplemented by reference TRBV7-6 and TRBJ1-2, the full variable domain reads GAGVSQSPRYKVTKRGQDVALRCDPISGHVSLYWYRQALGQGPEFLTYFNYEAQQDKSGLPNDRFSAERPEGSISTLTIQRTEQRDSAMYRCASSLAENRAYGYTFGSGTRLTVV.

The rearrangement uses TRBV10-3 and TRBJ2-7, with a tentative D call TRBD1 (5 bases). The CDR3 spans 16 residues. Germline V gene lookup returns CDR1 ENHRY and CDR2 SYGVKD. The CDR3 DNA sequence: TGTGCCATCAGTGACTACTTTGGGGCCCAGGCCTACGGGCAGTACGTC. Protein product: CAISDYFGAQAYGQYV.

In this sample, this clonotype turned up a few times. V usage is TRBV28 and J usage is TRBJ1-5, with TRBD1 as a possible D gene (5 bases). The germline V and J ends were trimmed by 5 bases and 0 bases, with 17 bases remaining between them. CDR1 is MDHEN, CDR2 SYDVKM, per germline. The CDR3 loop spans 17 amino acids. In nucleotides, the CDR3 is TGTGCCAGCAGTCTGCCCCAGGGAATTTATAGCAATCAGCCCCAGCATTTT. It encodes CASSLPQGIYSNQPQHF.

This clonotype showed up just a few times. The J gene is TRBJ1-1, the V gene TRBV19, with 9 bases identical to TRBD1. Germline CDR1 is LNHDA and CDR2 is SQIVND (reference sequence). The trim removed 7 bases at V and 6 bases at J, leaving 9 bases unmatched. The CDR3 consists of 14 residues. CDR3 nucleotides: TGTGCCAGTAAGAGGACAGGGGAGCTACCTGAAGCTTTCTTT. Translating gives CASKRTGELPEAFF.